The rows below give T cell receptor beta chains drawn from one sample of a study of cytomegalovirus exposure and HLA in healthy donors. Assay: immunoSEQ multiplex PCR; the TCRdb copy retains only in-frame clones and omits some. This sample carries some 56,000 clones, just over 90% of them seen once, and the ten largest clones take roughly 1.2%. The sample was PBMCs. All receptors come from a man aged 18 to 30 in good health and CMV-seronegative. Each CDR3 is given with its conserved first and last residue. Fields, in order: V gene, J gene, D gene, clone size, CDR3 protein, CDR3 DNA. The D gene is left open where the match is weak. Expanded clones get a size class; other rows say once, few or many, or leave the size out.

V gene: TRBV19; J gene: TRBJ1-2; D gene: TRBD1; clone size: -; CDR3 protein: CASSIITGQGVYGYTF; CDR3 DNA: TGTGCCAGTAGTATAATCACTGGACAGGGGGTATACGGCTACACCTTC
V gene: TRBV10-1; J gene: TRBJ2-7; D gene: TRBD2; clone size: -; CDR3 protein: CASSDGTSGYEQYF; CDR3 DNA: TGCGCCAGCAGTGATGGGACTAGCGGTTACGAGCAGTACTTC
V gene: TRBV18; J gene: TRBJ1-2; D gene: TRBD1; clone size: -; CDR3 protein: CASSPSGGGYGYTF; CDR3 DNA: TGTGCCAGCTCACCATCAGGGGGCGGCTATGGCTACACCTTC
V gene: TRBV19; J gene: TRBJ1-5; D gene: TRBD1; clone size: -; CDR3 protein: CASCRQGDQPQHF; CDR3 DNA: TGTGCCAGCTGTAGACAGGGCGATCAGCCCCAGCATTTT
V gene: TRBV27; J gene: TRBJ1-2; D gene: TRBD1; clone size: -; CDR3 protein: CASSLLTGQGAGGYTF; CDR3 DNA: TGTGCCAGCAGTTTGTTAACGGGACAGGGGGCGGGGGGCTACACCTTC
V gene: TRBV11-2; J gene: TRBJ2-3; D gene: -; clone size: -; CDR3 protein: CASSLERVADTQYF; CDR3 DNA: TGTGCCAGCAGCTTAGAGAGGGTCGCGGATACGCAGTATTTT
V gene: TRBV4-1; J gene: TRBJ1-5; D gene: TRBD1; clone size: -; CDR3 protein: CASSQEPQGGQPQHF; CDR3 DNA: TGCGCCAGCAGCCAAGAACCACAGGGGGGTCAGCCCCAGCATTTT
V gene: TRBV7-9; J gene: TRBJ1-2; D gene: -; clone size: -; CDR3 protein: CASSLGGVANYGYTF; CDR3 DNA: TGTGCCAGCAGCTTAGGTGGAGTAGCTAACTATGGCTACACCTTC
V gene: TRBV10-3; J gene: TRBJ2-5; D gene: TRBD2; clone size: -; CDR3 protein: CAISESASGGQETQYF; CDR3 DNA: TGTGCCATCAGTGAGTCTGCTAGCGGAGGACAAGAGACCCAGTACTTC
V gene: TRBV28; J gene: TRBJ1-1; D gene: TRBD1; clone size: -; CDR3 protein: CASSLQGVYTEAFF; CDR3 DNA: TGTGCCAGCAGTTTACAGGGGGTATATACTGAAGCTTTCTTT
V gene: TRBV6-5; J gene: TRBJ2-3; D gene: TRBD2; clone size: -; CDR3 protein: CASSPGLGRDTQYF; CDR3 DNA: TGTGCCAGCAGTCCGGGACTAGGGAGGGATACGCAGTATTTT
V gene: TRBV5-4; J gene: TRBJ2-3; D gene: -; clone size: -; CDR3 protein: CASSFGGGRSADTQYF; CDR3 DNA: TGTGCCAGCAGCTTTGGGGGAGGCCGGAGCGCAGATACGCAGTATTTT
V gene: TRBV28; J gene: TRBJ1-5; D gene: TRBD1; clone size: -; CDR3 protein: CASSLTQGNNQPQHF; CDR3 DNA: TGTGCCAGCAGCCTAACACAGGGGAACAATCAGCCCCAGCATTTT
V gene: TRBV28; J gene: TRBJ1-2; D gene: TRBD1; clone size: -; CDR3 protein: CASSLDRGGYTF; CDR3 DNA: TGTGCCAGCAGCCTAGACAGGGGTGGCTACACCTTC
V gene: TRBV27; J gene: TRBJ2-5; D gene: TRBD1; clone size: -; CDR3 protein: CASTPSGTGRQTQYF; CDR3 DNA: TGTGCCAGCACCCCTTCGGGGACAGGGAGACAGACCCAGTACTTC
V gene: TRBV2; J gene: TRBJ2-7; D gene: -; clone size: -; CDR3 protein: CASMRGTYEQYF; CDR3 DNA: TGTGCCAGCATGCGGGGTACCTACGAGCAGTACTTC
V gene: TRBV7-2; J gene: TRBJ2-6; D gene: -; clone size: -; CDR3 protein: CASSHGSGGANVLTF; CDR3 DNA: TGTGCCAGCAGCCACGGGAGTGGTGGGGCCAACGTCCTGACTTTC
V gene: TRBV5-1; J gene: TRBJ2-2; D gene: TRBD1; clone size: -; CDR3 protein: CASDPGQGNTGELFF; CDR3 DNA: TGCGCCAGCGATCCGGGACAGGGCAACACCGGGGAGCTGTTTTTT
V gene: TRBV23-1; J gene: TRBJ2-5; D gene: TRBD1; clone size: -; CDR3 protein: CASSQSDRGMKTQYF; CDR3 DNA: TGCGCCAGCAGTCAATCAGACAGGGGTATGAAGACCCAGTACTTC
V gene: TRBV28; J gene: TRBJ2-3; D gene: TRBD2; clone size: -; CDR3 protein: CASSLWRGGEKDAQYF; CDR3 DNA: TGTGCCAGCAGTTTATGGCGTGGGGGGGAGAAAGATGCGCAGTATTTT
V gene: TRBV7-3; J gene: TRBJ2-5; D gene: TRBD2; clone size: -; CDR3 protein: CASSLGLAGVETQYF; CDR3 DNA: TGTGCCAGCTCCTTGGGGCTAGCGGGAGTCGAGACCCAGTACTTC
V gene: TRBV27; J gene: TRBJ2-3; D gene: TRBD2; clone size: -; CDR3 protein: CASSLRTSGRSPDTQYF; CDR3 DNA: TGTGCCAGCAGTTTACGGACTAGCGGGAGGTCCCCAGATACGCAGTATTTT
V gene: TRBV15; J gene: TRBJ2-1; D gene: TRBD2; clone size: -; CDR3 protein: CATNGLAGGSDEQFF; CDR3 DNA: TGTGCCACCAACGGGCTAGCGGGAGGCTCCGATGAGCAGTTCTTC
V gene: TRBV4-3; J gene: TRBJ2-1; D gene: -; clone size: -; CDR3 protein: CASSQAMGDHEQFF; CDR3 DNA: TGCGCCAGCAGCCAAGCCATGGGAGATCATGAGCAGTTCTTC
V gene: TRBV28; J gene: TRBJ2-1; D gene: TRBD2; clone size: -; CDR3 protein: CASSSPSGRANEQFF; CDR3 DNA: TGTGCCAGCAGTTCGCCTAGCGGGAGGGCAAATGAGCAGTTCTTC
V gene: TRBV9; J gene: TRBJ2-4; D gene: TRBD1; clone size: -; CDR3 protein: CASSVATGQTKNIQYF; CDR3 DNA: TGTGCCAGCAGCGTAGCTACGGGACAGACCAAAAACATTCAGTACTTC
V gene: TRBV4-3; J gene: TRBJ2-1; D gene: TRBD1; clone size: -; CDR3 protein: CASSQAGTGGDNEQFF; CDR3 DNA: TGCGCCAGCAGCCAAGCGGGGACAGGGGGGGACAATGAGCAGTTCTTC
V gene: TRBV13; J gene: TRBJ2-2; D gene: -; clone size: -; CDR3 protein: CASSLGDSGNTGELFF; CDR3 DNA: TGTGCCAGCAGCTTAGGCGATAGCGGAAACACCGGGGAGCTGTTTTTT
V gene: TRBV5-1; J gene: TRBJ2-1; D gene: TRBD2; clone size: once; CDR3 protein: CASSVGLAGSFRGNEQFF; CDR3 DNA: TGCGCCAGCAGCGTGGGACTAGCGGGATCCTTTCGGGGAAATGAGCAGTTCTTC
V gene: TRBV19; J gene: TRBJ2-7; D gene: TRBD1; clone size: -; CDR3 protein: CASSIGQGGTYEQYF; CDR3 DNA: TGTGCCAGTAGTATAGGACAGGGGGGAACCTACGAGCAGTACTTC
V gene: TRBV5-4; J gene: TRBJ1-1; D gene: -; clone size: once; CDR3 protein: CASSLDVLRAEAFF; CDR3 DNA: TGTGCCAGCAGCTTGGACGTACTACGGGCTGAAGCTTTCTTT
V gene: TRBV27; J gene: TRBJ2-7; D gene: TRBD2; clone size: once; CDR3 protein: CASSLGLAGALYEQYF; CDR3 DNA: TGTGCCAGCAGTTTAGGACTAGCGGGCGCCCTCTACGAGCAGTACTTC